The 25 T cell receptor beta chains below all came from one sample that was sequenced in a study of T cell changes during pregnancy in multiple sclerosis (dated by TCRdb to the late 2010s). The method was the immunoSEQ multiplex PCR assay. TCRdb mirrors the immuneACCESS table, restricted to in-frame sequences. Some clones are absent from its copies; in checked studies, under half trace to an unresolved V gene, and the reason for the others is unknown. Recorded for this sample are fewer than 90,000 clones; just over 90% of them occurred a single time. The ten largest make up 1.3% to 1.5% of the sample. The sample in question was peripheral blood, obtained in the third trimester of pregnancy. The receptors stem from a female donor in good health, enrolled as a control in a pregnancy study.

V usage is TRBV7-9 and J usage is TRBJ2-1; TRBD2 matches at 8 bases. The germline gives CDR1 SEHNR, CDR2 FQNEAQ (reference sequence). This CDR3 has 15 residues. With 1 base clipped from V and 6 bases from J, the junction kept 5 bases outside the gene matches. The CDR3 region has the DNA TGTGCCAGCAGCTTAGTAGGAGCGGGAGTCAATGAGCAGTTCTTC. Amino acids: CASSLVGAGVNEQFF. The entire variable domain, with the rest obtained from reference TRBV7-9 and TRBJ2-1, is as follows: DTGVSQNPRHKITKRGQNVTFRCDPISEHNRLYWYRQTLGQGPEFLTYFQNEAQLEKSRLLSDRFSAERPKGSFSTLEIQRTEQGDSAMYLCASSLVGAGVNEQFFGPGTRLTVL.

In its sample, this clone was seen a few times. The J gene is TRBJ1-1, the V gene TRBV4-1; 8 bases map to TRBD1. The V segment lost 2 bases and the J segment 1 base; nucleotides outside the gene matches: 3. The germline CDR1 and CDR2 sequences are MGHRA and YSYEKL. CDR3 length: 15 residues. CDR3 in amino acids: CASSQTDRENTEAFF. Here the CDR3 DNA reads TGCGCCAGCAGCCAAACGGACAGGGAGAACACTGAAGCTTTCTTT.

CDR3 region: CASRGGQGVRYTF. DNA of the CDR3: TGTGCCAGCAGGGGGGGACAGGGCGTGCGCTACACCTTC. The chain carries TRBV28 and TRBJ1-2, with 9 bases that match TRBD1. Trimming cost V 6 bases and J 9 bases; bases outside gene matches: 8. CDR1 MDHEN and CDR2 SYDVKM come from the germline V gene. The CDR3 runs 13 residues.

The rearrangement joins TRBV2 to TRBJ1-5; D possibly corresponds to TRBD1 (5 bases). The CDR3 contains 14 residues. V shed 1 base and J shed 5 bases, with 9 bases lying between them. In germline, CDR1 is SNHLY, CDR2 FYNNEI. CDR3: CASSEDQGDQPQHF. In DNA form, the CDR3 reads TGTGCCAGCAGTGAAGACCAGGGTGATCAGCCCCAGCATTTT.

This rearrangement joins TRBV6-6 to TRBJ2-3, with D possibly matching TRBD1 (6 bases). CDR1 is MNHNY and CDR2 is SVGAGI in the germline V gene (reference sequence). V lost 2 bases and J lost 1, with 10 bases in between. The CDR3 contains 15 residues. CDR3 in amino acids: CASSYRSGGTDTQYF. CDR3 DNA sequence: TGTGCCAGCAGTTACAGGTCAGGGGGCACAGATACGCAGTATTTT.

This clone was seen only once. The gene calls are TRBV30 and TRBJ2-3; 7 nucleotides line up with TRBD2. V gave up 3 bases and J gave up 0 bases; unmatched junction bases: 6. Germline-derived CDR1 and CDR2 are GTSNPN and SVGIG (reference sequence). This CDR3 region has 15 residues. This chain's CDR3 is CAWSRSGSSTDTQYF. DNA of the CDR3: TGTGCCTGGAGCCGTAGCGGGTCCAGCACAGATACGCAGTATTTT.

The V call is TRBV5-4, the J call TRBJ2-7, with 15 bases aligning to TRBD2. J was trimmed by 3 bases and V by 4 bases; bases with no gene match: 8. Germline loops: CDR1 SGHNT, CDR2 YYREEE (reference sequence). The CDR3 is 17 amino acids. For the CDR3, the DNA is TGTGCCAGCAGCCCCCGTCCGGGACTAGCGGGAGGCTACGAGCAGTACTTC. It specifies CASSPRPGLAGGYEQYF.

V is TRBV6-5 and J is TRBJ2-7; 8 nucleotides line up with TRBD1. The CDR3 consists of 14 residues. Unmatched junction bases numbered 6, after V lost 3 bases and J lost 5 bases. In germline, CDR1 is MNHEY, CDR2 SVGAGI. The CDR3 sequence is CASSYRQGFNEQYF. The CDR3 DNA sequence: TGTGCCAGCAGTTATAGACAGGGGTTTAACGAGCAGTACTTC.

The V call is TRBV5-5, the J call TRBJ2-7; 8 bases are shared with TRBD1. This CDR3 comprises 13 residues. Trimming removed 10 bases from V and 5 bases from J; junction bases left unmatched: 11. CDR1 SGHKS and CDR2 YYEKEE come from the germline V gene (reference sequence). The CDR3 DNA follows: TGTGCCGCCGCGAGACAGGGGTTTGACGAGCAGTACTTC. Protein: CAAARQGFDEQYF. Filled out from reference TRBV5-5 and TRBJ2-7, the complete variable domain reads DAGVTQSPTHLIKTRGQQVTLRCSPISGHKSVSWYQQVLGQGPQFIFQYYEKEERGRGNFPDRFSARQFPNYSSELNVNALLLGDSALYLCAAARQGFDEQYFGPGTRLTVT.

The gene calls are TRBV14 and TRBJ2-7, with D possibly matching TRBD2 (5 bases). CDR1 and CDR2 from the germline V gene are SGHDN and FVKESK. The CDR3 covers 16 residues. Trimming took 0 bases from V and 1 from J, leaving 13 bases between them. In nucleotides, the CDR3 is TGTGCCAGCAGCCAAGATCGCCCAGCGGCTTCCTACGAGCAGTACTTC. It specifies CASSQDRPAASYEQYF. The full variable domain, rest sourced from reference TRBV14 and TRBJ2-7, is EAGVTQFPSHSVIEKGQTVTLRCDPISGHDNLYWYRRVMGKEIKFLLHFVKESKQDESGMPNNRFLAERTGGTYSTLKVQPAELEDSGVYFCASSQDRPAASYEQYFGPGTRLTVT.

The rearrangement links TRBV5-1 to TRBJ1-1; perhaps TRBD1 as D (5 bases). This CDR3 has 13 residues. V was trimmed by 3 bases and J by 6 bases, leaving 12 bases between them. Looked up from germline, CDR1 is SGHRS and CDR2 is YFSETQ. The CDR3 DNA reads as TGCGCCAGCAGCTGGACGGCAGGGTCTGAAGCTTTCTTT. This sequence encodes CASSWTAGSEAFF.

The CDR3 spells CASRGPGQGAGELFF. DNA for the CDR3: TGTGCCAGCAGGGGACCGGGACAGGGGGCCGGGGAGCTGTTTTTT. The chain uses TRBV28 and TRBJ2-2; 11 bases agree with TRBD1. The germline gives CDR1 MDHEN, CDR2 SYDVKM. V trimming: 6 bases; J trimming: 6 bases; junction bases outside the gene matches: 6. The CDR3 consists of 15 residues.

The chain uses TRBV6-6 and TRBJ1-4; D is ambiguous. Trimming removed 1 base at V and 5 bases at J, with 11 bases between. Per the germline V gene, CDR1 is MNHNY and CDR2 is SVGAGI (reference sequence). The CDR3 runs 15 residues. The CDR3 DNA follows: TGTGCCAGCAGTTACTGGGCGGGGAAGAATGAAAAACTGTTTTTT. It translates to CASSYWAGKNEKLFF.

The rearrangement links TRBV6-5 to TRBJ1-2; no reliable D call. V lost 2 bases and J lost 4, with 11 bases in between. The CDR3 has 14 amino acids. The germline gives CDR1 MNHEY, CDR2 SVGAGI. The CDR3 loop is CASSYQFGVYGYTF. The CDR3 region has the DNA TGTGCCAGCAGTTACCAATTCGGAGTCTATGGCTACACCTTC.

J is TRBJ2-7 and V is TRBV6-6, with D possibly matching TRBD2 (6 bases). The CDR3 has 14 residues. Germline V lookup: CDR1 MNHNY, CDR2 SVGAGI (reference sequence). Trimming left V 0 bases short and J 6 bases short, with 12 bases between. Here the CDR3 reads CASSYSLGGSEQYF. In nucleotides, the CDR3 is TGTGCCAGCAGTTACTCGCTGGGGGGATCCGAGCAGTACTTC.

The V call is TRBV5-6, the J call TRBJ2-5; maybe TRBD2 (7 bases). V lost 8 bases, J lost 7 bases, and 18 bases lay in between. The germline CDR1 and CDR2 sequences are SGHDT and YYEEEE. CDR3 size: 13 residues. The CDR3 loop reads CARGGRDRWTQYF. The CDR3 DNA follows: TGTGCCAGGGGGGGGCGGGATCGGTGGACCCAGTACTTC.

This clone was found once. The J gene is TRBJ2-3, the V gene TRBV5-4; 9 positions agree with TRBD1. V lost 3 bases and J lost 6; bases outside the gene matches: 5. Per germline, CDR1 SGHNT and CDR2 YYREEE (reference sequence). This CDR3 has 14 residues. The CDR3 loop is CASSWDREGDTQYF. For the CDR3, the DNA is TGTGCCAGCAGCTGGGACAGGGAAGGGGATACGCAGTATTTT.

This chain joins TRBV5-1 and TRBJ2-7; weak D call: TRBD2 (5 bases). Germline V lookup: CDR1 SGHRS, CDR2 YFSETQ. V lost 0 bases and J 4 bases, leaving 8 bases between the germline ends. This CDR3 spans 13 amino acids. CDR3 loop: CASSLETGYEQYF. For the CDR3, the DNA is TGCGCCAGCAGCTTGGAAACGGGGTACGAGCAGTACTTC.

This chain links TRBV5-5 with TRBJ2-2, with D possibly matching TRBD1 (6 bases). The CDR3 spans 16 residues. V lost 4 bases, J lost 0 bases, and 13 bases lay in between. Per the germline V gene, CDR1 is SGHKS and CDR2 is YYEKEE (reference sequence). The CDR3, as DNA: TGTGCCAGCAGCGGATCCGGGACAACGAACACCGGGGAGCTGTTTTTT. Translated, it gives CASSGSGTTNTGELFF.

This clone occurred once. The chain's CDR3 is CASSLSRDSNQPQHF. The CDR3 DNA is TGTGCCAGCAGTTTGTCCAGGGATAGCAATCAGCCCCAGCATTTT. This chain joins TRBV27 and TRBJ1-5; D may be TRBD1 (5 bases). V was trimmed by 3 bases and J by 0 bases, leaving 9 bases between them. The CDR3 loop spans 15 amino acids. Germline V gene data show CDR1 as MNHEY and CDR2 as SMNVEV (reference sequence).

The J gene is TRBJ2-1, the V gene TRBV5-1; TRBD2 aligns across 7 bases. CDR3 length: 15 amino acids. Losses at the gene ends were 4 bases for V and 4 bases for J; bases not matched to a gene: 8. The V gene's germline CDR1 is SGHRS and CDR2 YFSETQ. The CDR3 DNA reads as TGCGCCAGCAGCGCGTTAGCGGGTTCTTACAATGAGCAGTTCTTC. It translates to CASSALAGSYNEQFF.

V usage is TRBV2 and J usage is TRBJ1-2, with no clear D. Germline V gives CDR1 SNHLY, CDR2 FYNNEI. The CDR3 spans 11 residues. The V end was cut by 6 bases, the J end by 8 bases, with 10 bases between. The CDR3 is CASRPVVGYTF. The CDR3 DNA follows: TGTGCCAGCAGGCCAGTTGTAGGCTACACCTTC.

The V call is TRBV9, the J call TRBJ2-2; D may be TRBD2 (6 bases). The V end was cut by 3 bases, the J end by 0 bases, with 9 bases between. CDR3 size: 15 residues. The V gene's germline CDR1 is SGDLS and CDR2 YYNGEE. CDR3 in amino acids: CASSARDSNTGELFF. The CDR3 nucleotides read TGTGCCAGCAGCGCCAGGGACTCGAACACCGGGGAGCTGTTTTTT.

This chain links TRBV4-1 with TRBJ1-1, with D hard to call. The germline V gene has CDR1 MGHRA and CDR2 YSYEKL. This CDR3 has 14 amino acids. V was trimmed by 1 base and J by 1 base, leaving 7 bases between them. CDR3 protein: CASSQGSRNTEAFF. The CDR3 region has the DNA TGCGCCAGCAGCCAAGGGTCCAGGAACACTGAAGCTTTCTTT.

This clone was observed a single time. This chain links TRBV14 with TRBJ2-5, with D possibly TRBD1 on 5 matching bases. The CDR3 consists of 13 residues. The V gene lost 5 bases and the J gene lost 1 base, with 8 bases spanning the gap. Germline CDR1 and CDR2: SGHDN and FVKESK. The CDR3 protein is CASSWQGQETQYF. The CDR3 bases are TGTGCCAGCAGCTGGCAGGGCCAAGAGACCCAGTACTTC.